This is a list of T cell receptor beta chains from one sample in a study of blood T cell repertoires in COVID-19. The protocol was immunoSEQ multiplex PCR, while the TCRdb copy is restricted to in-frame clones and leaves out a portion. The sample includes 120,000 or so clones, around four fifths of them seen just once. Sequenced material: peripheral blood. These receptors were collected from a man aged 60 to 69 with acute or convalescent COVID-19. CDR3s include the opening cysteine and the closing phenylalanine or tryptophan. The order of the fields is V gene, J gene, D gene, clone size, CDR3 DNA, CDR3 protein. The D gene is left open where the match is weak. Size is omitted from some rows. Given values are once, few, many or a class for expanded clones.

v_gene: TRBV9
j_gene: TRBJ2-2
d_gene: TRBD1
abundance: .
CDR3nt: TGTGCCAGCAGCGTGACCCTAGAGGGGGCAGGTCTTGGAACCGGGGAGCTGTTTTTT
CDR3aa: CASSVTLEGAGLGTGELFF

v_gene: TRBV2
j_gene: TRBJ1-1
d_gene: .
abundance: .
CDR3nt: TGTGCCACCCAAGGGGAGGGGGTAATGAACACTGAAGCTTTCTTT
CDR3aa: CATQGEGVMNTEAFF

v_gene: TRBV2
j_gene: TRBJ1-2
d_gene: .
abundance: .
CDR3nt: TGTGCCAGCACGTCCGCAGGGGTGTATGGCTACACCTTC
CDR3aa: CASTSAGVYGYTF

v_gene: TRBV13
j_gene: TRBJ2-3
d_gene: .
abundance: .
CDR3nt: TGTGCCAGCAGTCAGCCCAGCGCCTATAGCACAGATACGCAGTATTTT
CDR3aa: CASSQPSAYSTDTQYF

v_gene: TRBV3-1/TRBV3-2
j_gene: TRBJ2-3
d_gene: .
abundance: once
CDR3nt: TGTGCCAGCAGCCACCGGGCGGGGAGCACAGATACGCAGTATTTT
CDR3aa: CASSHRAGSTDTQYF

v_gene: TRBV28
j_gene: TRBJ1-3
d_gene: .
abundance: .
CDR3nt: TGTGCCAGCAGCCCCCCCGGGTCTGGAAACACCATATATTTT
CDR3aa: CASSPPGSGNTIYF

v_gene: TRBV5-1
j_gene: TRBJ2-1
d_gene: .
abundance: .
CDR3nt: TGCGCCAGCAGCTTGGACGGCCCTCGGGGGGAGCAGTTCTTC
CDR3aa: CASSLDGPRGEQFF

v_gene: TRBV11-3
j_gene: TRBJ1-1
d_gene: TRBD1
abundance: .
CDR3nt: TGTGCCAGCGAGCGGACCAGGGGGCGTTGGACTGAAGCTTTCTTT
CDR3aa: CASERTRGRWTEAFF

v_gene: TRBV19
j_gene: TRBJ2-1
d_gene: .
abundance: .
CDR3nt: TGTGCCAGTAGTATAGTAGGAGGGCCGGGGAATGAGCAGTTCTTC
CDR3aa: CASSIVGGPGNEQFF

v_gene: TRBV3-1/TRBV3-2
j_gene: TRBJ2-7
d_gene: .
abundance: .
CDR3nt: TGTGCCAGCAGACCCCAGGTGGCGGGTGAGCAGTACTTC
CDR3aa: CASRPQVAGEQYF

v_gene: TRBV7-3
j_gene: TRBJ2-3
d_gene: TRBD2
abundance: few
CDR3nt: TGTGCCAGCAGCCCCGGGACTAGCAATACGCAGTATTTT
CDR3aa: CASSPGTSNTQYF

v_gene: TRBV28
j_gene: TRBJ1-2
d_gene: TRBD1
abundance: .
CDR3nt: TGTGCCAGCGGACAGGGTTTCGGTGGCTACACCTTC
CDR3aa: CASGQGFGGYTF

v_gene: TRBV9
j_gene: TRBJ1-1
d_gene: .
abundance: .
CDR3nt: TGTGCCAGCAGCGTAGGGGGGGAGAACACTGAAGCTTTCTTT
CDR3aa: CASSVGGENTEAFF

v_gene: TRBV16
j_gene: TRBJ1-2
d_gene: TRBD1
abundance: .
CDR3nt: TGTGCCAGCAGCCTCCTCGGACAGGGCGACTATGGCTACACCTTC
CDR3aa: CASSLLGQGDYGYTF

v_gene: TRBV5-4
j_gene: TRBJ2-6
d_gene: .
abundance: .
CDR3nt: TGTGCCAGCAGCTTTTCCCAGGGCTCTGGGGCCAACGTCCTGACTTTC
CDR3aa: CASSFSQGSGANVLTF

v_gene: TRBV6-5
j_gene: TRBJ1-5
d_gene: .
abundance: .
CDR3nt: TGTGCCAGCAGCCCCCTCGGGGGTGGCAATCAGCCCCAGCATTTT
CDR3aa: CASSPLGGGNQPQHF

v_gene: TRBV7-3
j_gene: TRBJ2-3
d_gene: .
abundance: .
CDR3nt: TGTGCCAGCAGCTTAGACAGGTACACAGATACGCAGTATTTT
CDR3aa: CASSLDRYTDTQYF

v_gene: TRBV5-1
j_gene: TRBJ2-3
d_gene: .
abundance: .
CDR3nt: TGCGCCAGCAGCTCACAGGGAGGGGGTGTTTCAGATACGCAGTATTTT
CDR3aa: CASSSQGGGVSDTQYF